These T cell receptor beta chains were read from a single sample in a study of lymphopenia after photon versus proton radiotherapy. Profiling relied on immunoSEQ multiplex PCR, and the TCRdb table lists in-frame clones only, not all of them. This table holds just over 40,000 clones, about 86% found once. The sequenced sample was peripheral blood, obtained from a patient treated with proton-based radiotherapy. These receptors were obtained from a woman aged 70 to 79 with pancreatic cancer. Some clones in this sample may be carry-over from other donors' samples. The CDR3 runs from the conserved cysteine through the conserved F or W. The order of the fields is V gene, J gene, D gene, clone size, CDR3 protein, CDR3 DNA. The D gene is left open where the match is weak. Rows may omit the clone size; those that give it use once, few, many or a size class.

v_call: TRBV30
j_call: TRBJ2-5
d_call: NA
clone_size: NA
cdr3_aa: CACQRGTMNRRKGTQYF
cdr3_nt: TGTGCCTGCCAACGGGGGACCATGAATAGAAGAAAAGGGACCCAGTACTTC

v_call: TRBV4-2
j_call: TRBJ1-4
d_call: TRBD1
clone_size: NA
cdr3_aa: CASSQTQGAYEKLFF
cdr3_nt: TGTGCCAGCAGCCAGACACAGGGGGCATATGAAAAACTGTTTTTT

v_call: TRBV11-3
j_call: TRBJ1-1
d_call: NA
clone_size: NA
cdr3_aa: CASSSQPRTEAFF
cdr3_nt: TGTGCCAGCAGCTCCCAACCGAGGACTGAAGCTTTCTTT

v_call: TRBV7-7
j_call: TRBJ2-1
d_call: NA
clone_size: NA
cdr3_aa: CASSLEEAADEQFF
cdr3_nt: TGTGCTAGCAGCTTAGAGGAGGCCGCCGATGAGCAGTTCTTC

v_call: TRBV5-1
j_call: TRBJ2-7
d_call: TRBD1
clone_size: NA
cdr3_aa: CASSFDRGVYEQYF
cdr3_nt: TGCGCCAGCAGCTTCGACAGGGGGGTCTACGAGCAGTACTTC

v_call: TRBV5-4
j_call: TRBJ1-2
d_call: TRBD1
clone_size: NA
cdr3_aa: CASSLALGQPLGYTF
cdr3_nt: TGTGCCAGCAGCTTGGCTCTGGGACAGCCTCTTGGCTACACCTTC

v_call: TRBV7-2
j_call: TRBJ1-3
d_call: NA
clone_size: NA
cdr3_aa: CASSLEIGVSGNTIYF
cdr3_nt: TGTGCCAGCAGCTTAGAGATAGGGGTTTCTGGAAACACCATATATTTT

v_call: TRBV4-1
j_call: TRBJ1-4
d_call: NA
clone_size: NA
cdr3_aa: CASSQTAVRGPNEKLFF
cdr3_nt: TGCGCCAGCAGCCAAACCGCAGTAAGAGGCCCTAATGAAAAACTGTTTTTT

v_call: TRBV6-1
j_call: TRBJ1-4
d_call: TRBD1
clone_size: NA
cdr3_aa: CASSEFLTGTEKLFF
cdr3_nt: TGTGCCAGCAGTGAGTTCCTGACAGGGACCGAAAAACTGTTTTTT

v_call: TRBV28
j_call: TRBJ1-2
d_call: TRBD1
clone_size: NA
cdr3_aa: CASSINRGGYGYTF
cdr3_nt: TGTGCCAGCAGCATCAACAGGGGCGGCTATGGCTACACCTTC

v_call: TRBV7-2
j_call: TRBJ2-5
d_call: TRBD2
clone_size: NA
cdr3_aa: CASAPGREVETQYF
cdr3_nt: TGTGCCAGCGCCCCGGGACGGGAGGTCGAGACCCAGTACTTC

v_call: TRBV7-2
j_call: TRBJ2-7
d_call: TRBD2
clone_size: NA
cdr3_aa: CASSTRLAGAYEQYF
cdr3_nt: TGTGCCAGCAGCACCCGACTAGCGGGAGCCTACGAGCAGTACTTC

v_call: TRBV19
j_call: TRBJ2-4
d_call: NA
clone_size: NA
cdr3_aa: CASSIPGRPNIQYF
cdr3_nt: TGTGCCAGTAGTATACCGGGGAGGCCAAACATTCAGTACTTC

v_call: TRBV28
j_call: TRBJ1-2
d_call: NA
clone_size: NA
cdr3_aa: CASSWGDIGYTF
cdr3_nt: TGTGCCAGCAGCTGGGGAGACATTGGCTACACCTTC

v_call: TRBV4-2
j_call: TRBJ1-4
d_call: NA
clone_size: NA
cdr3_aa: CASSQEPYSNEKLFF
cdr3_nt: TGTGCCAGCAGCCAAGAACCCTATTCAAATGAAAAACTGTTTTTT

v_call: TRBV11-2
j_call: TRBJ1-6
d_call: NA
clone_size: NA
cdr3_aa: CASSRQHHNSPLHF
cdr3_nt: TGTGCCAGCAGCCGACAGCACCATAATTCACCCCTCCACTTT

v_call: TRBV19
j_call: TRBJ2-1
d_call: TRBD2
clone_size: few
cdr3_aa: CASSIRGGNSYNEQFF
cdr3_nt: TGTGCCAGTAGTATAAGGGGAGGGAACTCCTACAATGAGCAGTTCTTC

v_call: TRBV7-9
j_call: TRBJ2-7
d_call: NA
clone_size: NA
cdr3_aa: CASSFRGSEQYF
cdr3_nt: TGTGCCAGCAGCTTTAGAGGGAGCGAGCAGTACTTC

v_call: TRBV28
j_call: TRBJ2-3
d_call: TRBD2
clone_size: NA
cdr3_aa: CASRTEGREGPDTQYF
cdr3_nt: TGTGCCAGCAGGACTGAGGGGCGGGAGGGCCCAGATACGCAGTATTTT

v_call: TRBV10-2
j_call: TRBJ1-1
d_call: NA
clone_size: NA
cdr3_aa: CASKTGSVAFF
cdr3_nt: TGCGCCAGCAAGACAGGTAGCGTCGCTTTCTTT

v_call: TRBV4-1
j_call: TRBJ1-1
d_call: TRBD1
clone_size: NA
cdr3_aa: CASSHATGGATEAFF
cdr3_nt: TGCGCCAGCAGCCATGCAACAGGGGGGGCGACTGAAGCTTTCTTT

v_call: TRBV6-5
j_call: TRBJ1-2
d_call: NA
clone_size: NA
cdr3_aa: CASRTAGSHGYTF
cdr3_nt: TGTGCCAGCAGAACCGCAGGTAGCCATGGCTACACCTTC

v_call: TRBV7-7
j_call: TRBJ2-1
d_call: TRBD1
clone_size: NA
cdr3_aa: CASSVGTGAHNEQFF
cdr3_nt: TGTGCTAGCAGCGTCGGGACAGGGGCTCACAATGAGCAGTTCTTC

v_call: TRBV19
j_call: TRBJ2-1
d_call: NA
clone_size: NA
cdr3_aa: CASSKTGPTSSYNEQFF
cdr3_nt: TGTGCCAGTAGTAAGACTGGGCCCACGAGCTCCTACAATGAGCAGTTCTTC

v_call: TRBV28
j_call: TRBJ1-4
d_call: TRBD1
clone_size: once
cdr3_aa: CASKNWGQGSEKLFF
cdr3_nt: TGTGCCAGCAAAAACTGGGGACAGGGGTCTGAAAAACTGTTTTTT

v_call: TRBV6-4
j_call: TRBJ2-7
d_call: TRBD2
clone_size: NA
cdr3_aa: CASSDIYGTSGDEQYF
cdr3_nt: TGTGCCAGCAGTGACATCTATGGGACTAGCGGGGACGAGCAGTACTTC

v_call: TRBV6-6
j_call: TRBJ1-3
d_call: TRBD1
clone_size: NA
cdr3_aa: CASSVDRGQGNTIYF
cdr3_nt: TGTGCCAGCAGTGTAGACAGGGGCCAAGGGAACACCATATATTTT

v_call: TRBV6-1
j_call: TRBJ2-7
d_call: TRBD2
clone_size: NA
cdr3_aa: CASSRSGTPGGEQYF
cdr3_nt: TGTGCCAGCAGTCGCAGCGGGACGCCGGGGGGCGAGCAGTACTTC

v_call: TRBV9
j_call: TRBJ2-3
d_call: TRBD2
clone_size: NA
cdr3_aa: CASSPSGTSGRTDTQYF
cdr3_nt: TGTGCCAGCAGCCCCTCGGGAACTAGCGGACGCACAGATACGCAGTATTTT

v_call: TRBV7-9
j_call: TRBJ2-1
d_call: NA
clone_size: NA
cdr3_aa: CASSSVLPGRHEQFF
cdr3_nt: TGTGCCAGCAGCTCTGTCCTCCCGGGGAGGCATGAGCAGTTCTTC

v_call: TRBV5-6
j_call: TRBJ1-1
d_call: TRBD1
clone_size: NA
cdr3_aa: CASSYTPGTGAFMNTEAFF
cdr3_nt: TGTGCCAGCAGCTACACCCCCGGGACAGGGGCCTTCATGAACACTGAAGCTTTCTTT

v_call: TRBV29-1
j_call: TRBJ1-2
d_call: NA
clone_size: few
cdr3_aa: CSVESYGYTF
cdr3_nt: TGCAGCGTTGAATCTTATGGCTACACCTTC

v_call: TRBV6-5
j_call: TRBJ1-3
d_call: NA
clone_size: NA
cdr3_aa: CASSYSDSGNTIYF
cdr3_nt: TGTGCCAGCAGTTACTCGGATTCTGGAAACACCATATATTTT

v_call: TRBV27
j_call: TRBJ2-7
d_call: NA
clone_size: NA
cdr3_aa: CASSLGVHSYEQYF
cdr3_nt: TGTGCCAGCAGTTTAGGGGTCCACTCCTACGAGCAGTACTTC

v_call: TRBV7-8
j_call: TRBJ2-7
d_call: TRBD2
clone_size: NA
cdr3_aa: CASSYGLAGGLGYEQYF
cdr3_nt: TGTGCCAGCAGCTACGGACTAGCGGGAGGATTGGGCTATGAGCAGTACTTC

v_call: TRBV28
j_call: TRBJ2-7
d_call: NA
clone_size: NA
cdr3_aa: CASSSTAGYEQYF
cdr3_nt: TGTGCCAGCAGTTCCACCGCAGGGTACGAGCAGTACTTC

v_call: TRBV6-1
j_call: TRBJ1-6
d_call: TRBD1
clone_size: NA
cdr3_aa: CASSEYDRGRSPLHF
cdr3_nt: TGTGCCAGCAGTGAATACGACAGGGGACGTTCACCCCTCCACTTT

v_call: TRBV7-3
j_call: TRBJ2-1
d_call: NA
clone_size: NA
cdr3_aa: CASSLNRDGGSNEQFF
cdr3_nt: TGTGCCAGCAGCTTAAACCGGGACGGGGGATCCAATGAGCAGTTCTTC

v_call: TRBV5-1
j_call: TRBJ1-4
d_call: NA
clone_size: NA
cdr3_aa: CASSPSTAGVFRTNEKLFF
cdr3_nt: TGCGCCAGCAGCCCCTCGACGGCAGGGGTTTTCAGAACTAATGAAAAACTGTTTTTT

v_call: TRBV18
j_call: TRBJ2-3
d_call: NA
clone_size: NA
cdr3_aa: CASSQLTGMDTQYF
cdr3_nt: TGTGCCAGCTCCCAACTTACAGGGATGGATACGCAGTATTTT

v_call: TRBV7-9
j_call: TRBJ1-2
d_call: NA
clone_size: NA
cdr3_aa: CASSLAYGGDGYTF
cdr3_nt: TGTGCCAGCAGCTTAGCGTATGGAGGTGATGGCTACACCTTC

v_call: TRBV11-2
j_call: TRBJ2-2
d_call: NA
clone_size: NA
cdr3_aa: CASRISINTGELFF
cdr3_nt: TGTGCCAGCAGGATCTCTATAAACACCGGGGAGCTGTTTTTT

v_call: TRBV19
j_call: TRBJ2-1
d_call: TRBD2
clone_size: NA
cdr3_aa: CASSILRGLAGDNEQFF
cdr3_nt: TGTGCCAGTAGTATACTCCGGGGACTAGCGGGCGACAATGAGCAGTTCTTC

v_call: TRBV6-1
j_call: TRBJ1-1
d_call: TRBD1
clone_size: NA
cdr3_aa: CASTTGFTEAFF
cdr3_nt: TGTGCCAGTACGACAGGGTTCACTGAAGCTTTCTTT

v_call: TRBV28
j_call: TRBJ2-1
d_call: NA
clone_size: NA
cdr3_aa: CASSPLPADDNEQFF
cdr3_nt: TGTGCCAGCAGTCCCCTGCCAGCGGATGACAATGAGCAGTTCTTC

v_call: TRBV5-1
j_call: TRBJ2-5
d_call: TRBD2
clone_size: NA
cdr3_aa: CASSSSGSGETQYF
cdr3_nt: TGCGCCAGCAGTTCTAGCGGGAGCGGAGAGACCCAGTACTTC

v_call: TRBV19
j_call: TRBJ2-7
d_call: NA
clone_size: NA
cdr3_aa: CASSIGRAYEQYF
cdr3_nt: TGTGCCAGTAGTATAGGACGGGCCTACGAGCAGTACTTC

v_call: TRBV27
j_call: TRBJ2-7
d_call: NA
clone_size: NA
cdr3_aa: CASSPNHLSYEQYF
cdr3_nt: TGTGCCAGCAGTCCGAACCACCTCTCCTACGAGCAGTACTTC

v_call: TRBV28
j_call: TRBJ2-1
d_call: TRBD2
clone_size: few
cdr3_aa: CASSFIAGDDEQFF
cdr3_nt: TGTGCCAGCAGTTTTATAGCGGGAGATGATGAGCAGTTCTTC

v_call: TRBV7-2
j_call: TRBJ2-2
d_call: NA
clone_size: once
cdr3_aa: CASSLHSGANTGELFF
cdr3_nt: TGTGCCAGCAGCTTACATAGCGGAGCGAACACCGGGGAGCTGTTTTTT